This T cell receptor (beta chain) was sequenced in a study of blood T cell repertoires in COVID-19. Overall study: T cells, B-cell-depleted T cells, or PBMCs supplied cDNA or gDNA.

Assay: immunoSEQ multiplex PCR; the TCRdb copy retains only in-frame clones and omits some. The sample lists 80,000 to 95,000 clones, around 87% occurring once. This CDR3 has 14 residues. Germline V gene sequence: CDR1 SNHLY, CDR2 FYNNEI. J gave up 4 bases and V 7 bases, and 6 bases lay outside the gene matches. The V and J genes are TRBV2 and TRBJ2-3, with TRBD1 matching over 9 bases. Sequenced sample: peripheral blood. The TCR originated in a human donor in a cohort sampled during active COVID-19. Written as DNA, the CDR3 is TGTGCCAGCATCGGGGACAGGGCGTCAGATACGCAGTATTTT. Its protein product is CASIGDRASDTQYF.